The next 6 T cell receptor beta chains were all read from a single sample in a study of T cell repertoires and HLA-DP antigens. Libraries were prepared by immunoSEQ multiplex PCR; TCRdb keeps only in-frame clonotypes and omits some of them. This sample yields roughly 73,000 clones, of which roughly 75% are seen a single time; around 1.4% belongs to the top ten. These receptors' antigens are unknown. What was sequenced was CD4+ T cells from PBMCs. The receptors shown here come from a man aged 55-75 years in good health and CMV-seronegative.

The chain employs TRBV18 and TRBJ2-7, with 7 nucleotides matching TRBD2. The V gene's germline CDR1 is KGHSH and CDR2 LQKENI. The CDR3 runs 15 residues. Trimming removed 4 bases from V and 1 base from J; junction bases left unmatched: 7. The CDR3: CASSRSGGRSYEQYF. The DNA for the CDR3 is TGTGCCAGCTCACGATCGGGGGGAAGGTCCTACGAGCAGTACTTC.

The chain links TRBV30 to TRBJ1-4, with 7 bases aligning to TRBD1. This CDR3 region has 15 residues. Unmatched junction bases numbered 8, after V lost 2 bases and J lost 5 bases. CDR1 is GTSNPN, CDR2 SVGIG, per germline (reference sequence). CDR3 DNA sequence: TGTGCCTGGAGTCGACAGGGAAGAGGGAATGAAAAACTGTTTTTT. This encodes CAWSRQGRGNEKLFF.

The gene calls are TRBV14 and TRBJ1-6; D unresolved. The V gene's germline CDR1 is SGHDN and CDR2 FVKESK. V shed 2 bases and J shed 2 bases, with 16 bases lying between them. The CDR3 has 18 residues. In DNA form, the CDR3 reads TGTGCCAGCAGCCAAACTCGCGCCGCCCCGGCCTATAATTCACCCCTCCACTTT. This codes for CASSQTRAAPAYNSPLHF.

As DNA, the CDR3 is TGCGCCAGCAGCCAAGATGTGGCCCAGCTGTCAGGCTACACCTTC. Its protein product is CASSQDVAQLSGYTF. The V gene is TRBV4-1, the J gene TRBJ1-2; D gene ambiguous. CDR3 length: 15 residues. Germline values: CDR1 MGHRA, CDR2 YSYEKL. V shed 0 bases and J shed 8 bases, with 16 bases lying between them.

V and J are TRBV9 and TRBJ2-1, with 9 bases fitting TRBD1. This CDR3 spans 16 amino acids. Germline V CDR1 and CDR2: SGDLS, YYNGEE. V was pared by 0 bases and J by 2 bases, with 3 bases of the junction left unmatched. The CDR3 coding sequence is TGTGCCAGCAGCGTAGCAACAGGGGGCGCCTACAATGAGCAGTTCTTC. It yields the protein CASSVATGGAYNEQFF.

This clone was counted between two and nine times. This chain connects TRBV6-5 to TRBJ1-2; maybe TRBD1 (5 bases). Germline CDR1 is MNHEY and CDR2 is SVGAGI. This CDR3 region has 13 residues. V was cut by 6 bases and J by 3 bases, with 11 bases left in between. CDR3 bases: TGTGCCAGCAGCCAGGGACGGGACTATGGCTACACCTTC. Amino acids: CASSQGRDYGYTF.